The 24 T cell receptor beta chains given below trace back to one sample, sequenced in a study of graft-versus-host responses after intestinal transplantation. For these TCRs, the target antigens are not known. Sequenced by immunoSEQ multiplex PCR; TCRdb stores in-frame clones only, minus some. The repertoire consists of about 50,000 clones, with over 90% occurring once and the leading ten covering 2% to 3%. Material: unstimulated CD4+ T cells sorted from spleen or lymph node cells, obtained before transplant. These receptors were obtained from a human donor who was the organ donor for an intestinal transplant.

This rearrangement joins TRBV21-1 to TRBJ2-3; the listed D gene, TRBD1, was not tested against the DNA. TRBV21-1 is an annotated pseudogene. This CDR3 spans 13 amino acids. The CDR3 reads CASSKGHTDTQYF. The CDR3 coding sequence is TGTGCCAGCAGCAAAGGACACACAGATACGCAGTATTTT.

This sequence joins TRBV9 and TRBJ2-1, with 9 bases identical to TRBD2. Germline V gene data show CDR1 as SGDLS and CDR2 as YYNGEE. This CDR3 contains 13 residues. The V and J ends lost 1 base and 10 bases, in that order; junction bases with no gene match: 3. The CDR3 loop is CASSVLTSGEQFF. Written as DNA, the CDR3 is TGTGCCAGCAGCGTACTGACTAGCGGAGAGCAGTTCTTC.

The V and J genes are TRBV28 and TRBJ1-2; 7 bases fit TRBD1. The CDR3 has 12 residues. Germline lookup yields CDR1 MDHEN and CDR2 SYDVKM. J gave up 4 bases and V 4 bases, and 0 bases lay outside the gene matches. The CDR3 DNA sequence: TGTGCCAGCAGTTCAGGGGGCTATGGCTACACCTTC. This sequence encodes CASSSGGYGYTF.

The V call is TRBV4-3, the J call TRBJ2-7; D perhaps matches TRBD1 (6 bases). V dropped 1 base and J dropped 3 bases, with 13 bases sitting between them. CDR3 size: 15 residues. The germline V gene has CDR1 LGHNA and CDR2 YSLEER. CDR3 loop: CASSQGDRLGYEQYF. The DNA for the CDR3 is TGCGCCAGCAGCCAAGGAGACAGGCTCGGCTACGAGCAGTACTTC.

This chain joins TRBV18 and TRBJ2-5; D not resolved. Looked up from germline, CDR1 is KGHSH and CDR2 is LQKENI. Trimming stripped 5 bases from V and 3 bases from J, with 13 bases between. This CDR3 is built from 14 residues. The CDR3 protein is CASSVQSIEETQYF. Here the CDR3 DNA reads TGTGCCAGCTCAGTTCAGTCGATAGAAGAGACCCAGTACTTC.

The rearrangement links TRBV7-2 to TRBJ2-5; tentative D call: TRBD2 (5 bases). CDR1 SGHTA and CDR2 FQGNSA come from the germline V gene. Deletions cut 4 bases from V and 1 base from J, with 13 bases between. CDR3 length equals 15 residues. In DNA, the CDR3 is TGTGCCAGCAGCTCCCTCTCGGGGTTCCAAGAGACCCAGTACTTC. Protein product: CASSSLSGFQETQYF.

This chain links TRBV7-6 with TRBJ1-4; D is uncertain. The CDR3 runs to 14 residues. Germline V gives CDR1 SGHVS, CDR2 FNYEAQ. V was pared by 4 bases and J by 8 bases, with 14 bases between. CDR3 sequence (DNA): TGTGCCAGCAGCTCGCGAAAAGGTGGGGAAAAACTGTTTTTT. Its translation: CASSSRKGGEKLFF. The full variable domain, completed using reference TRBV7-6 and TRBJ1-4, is GAGVSQSPRYKVTKRGQDVALRCDPISGHVSLYWYRQALGQGPEFLTYFNYEAQQDKSGLPNDRFSAERPEGSISTLTIQRTEQRDSAMYRCASSSRKGGEKLFFGSGTQLSVL.

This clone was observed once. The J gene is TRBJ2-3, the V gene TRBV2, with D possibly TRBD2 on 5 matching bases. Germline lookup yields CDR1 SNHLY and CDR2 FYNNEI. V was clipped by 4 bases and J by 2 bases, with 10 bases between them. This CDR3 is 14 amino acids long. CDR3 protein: CASSVEGFTDTQYF. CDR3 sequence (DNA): TGTGCCAGCAGTGTAGAGGGATTCACAGATACGCAGTATTTT.

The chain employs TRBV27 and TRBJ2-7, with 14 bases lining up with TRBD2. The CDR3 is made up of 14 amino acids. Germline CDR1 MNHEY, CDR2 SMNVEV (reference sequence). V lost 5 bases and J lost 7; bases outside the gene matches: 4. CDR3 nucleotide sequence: TGTGCCAGCAGTGGGACTAGCGGGAGTTGGGAGCAGTACTTC. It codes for CASSGTSGSWEQYF.

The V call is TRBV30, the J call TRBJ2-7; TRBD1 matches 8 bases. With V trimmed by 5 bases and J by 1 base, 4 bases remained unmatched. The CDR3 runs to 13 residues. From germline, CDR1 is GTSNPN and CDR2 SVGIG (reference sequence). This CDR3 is CAWGQGLSYEQYF. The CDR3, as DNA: TGTGCCTGGGGACAGGGACTTTCCTACGAGCAGTACTTC.

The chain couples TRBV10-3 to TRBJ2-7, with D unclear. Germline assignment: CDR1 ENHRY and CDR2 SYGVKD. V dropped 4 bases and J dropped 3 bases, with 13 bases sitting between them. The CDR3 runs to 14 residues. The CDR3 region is CAISGSALIYEQYF. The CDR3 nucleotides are TGTGCCATCAGTGGGTCGGCCTTGATCTACGAGCAGTACTTC.

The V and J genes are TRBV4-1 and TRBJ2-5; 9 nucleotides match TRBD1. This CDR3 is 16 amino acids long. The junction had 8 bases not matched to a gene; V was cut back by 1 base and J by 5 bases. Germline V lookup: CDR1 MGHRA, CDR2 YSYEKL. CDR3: CASSQGLGQGWETQYF. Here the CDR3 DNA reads TGCGCCAGCAGCCAAGGACTCGGACAGGGGTGGGAGACCCAGTACTTC.

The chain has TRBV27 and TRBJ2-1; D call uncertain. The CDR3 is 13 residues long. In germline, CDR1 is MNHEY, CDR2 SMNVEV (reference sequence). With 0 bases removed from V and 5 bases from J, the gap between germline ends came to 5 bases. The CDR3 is CASSLSSDNEQFF. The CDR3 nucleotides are TGTGCCAGCAGTTTATCATCAGACAATGAGCAGTTCTTC.

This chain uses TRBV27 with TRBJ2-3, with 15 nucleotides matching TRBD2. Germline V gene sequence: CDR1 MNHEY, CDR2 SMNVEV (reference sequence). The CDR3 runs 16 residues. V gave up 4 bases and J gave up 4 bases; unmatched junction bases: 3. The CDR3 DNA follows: TGTGCCAGCAGTTCTGGGACTAGCGGGAGGCCAGATACGCAGTATTTT. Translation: CASSSGTSGRPDTQYF.

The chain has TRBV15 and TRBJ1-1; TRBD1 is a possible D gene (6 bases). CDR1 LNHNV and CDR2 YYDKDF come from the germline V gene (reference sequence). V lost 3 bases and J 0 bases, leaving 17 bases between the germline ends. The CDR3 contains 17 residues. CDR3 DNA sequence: TGTGCCACCAGCAGTCCGGGACACGCTTCTATGAACACTGAAGCTTTCTTT. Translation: CATSSPGHASMNTEAFF.

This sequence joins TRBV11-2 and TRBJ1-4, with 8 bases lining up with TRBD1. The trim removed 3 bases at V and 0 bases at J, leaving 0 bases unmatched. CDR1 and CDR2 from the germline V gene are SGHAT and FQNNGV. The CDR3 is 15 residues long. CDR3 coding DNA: TGTGCCAGCAGCTTGACAGGGGCAACTAATGAAAAACTGTTTTTT. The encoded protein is CASSLTGATNEKLFF.

The CDR3 DNA follows: TGTGCCAGTAGTATCGGCGGGTTGGCCAAAAACATTCAGTACTTC. Translating gives CASSIGGLAKNIQYF. The chain recombines TRBV19 with TRBJ2-4, with a possible D match to TRBD2 (5 bases). V lost 3 bases and J 1 base, leaving 10 bases between the germline ends. The CDR3 sequence is 15 residues long. Germline CDR1 reads LNHDA; CDR2 reads SQIVND (reference sequence).

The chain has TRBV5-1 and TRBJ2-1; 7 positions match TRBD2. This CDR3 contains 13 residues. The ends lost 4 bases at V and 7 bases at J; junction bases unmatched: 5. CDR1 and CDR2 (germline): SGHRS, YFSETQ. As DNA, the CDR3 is TGCGCCAGCAGCCCTCGGGGGGAGAATGAGCAGTTCTTC. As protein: CASSPRGENEQFF.

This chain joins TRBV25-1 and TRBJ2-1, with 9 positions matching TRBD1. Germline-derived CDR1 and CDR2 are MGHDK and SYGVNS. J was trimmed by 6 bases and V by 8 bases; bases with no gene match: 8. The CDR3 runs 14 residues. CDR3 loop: CASGPGTGPNEQFF. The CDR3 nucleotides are TGTGCCAGCGGGCCCGGGACAGGGCCCAATGAGCAGTTCTTC. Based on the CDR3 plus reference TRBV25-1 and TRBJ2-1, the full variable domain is EADIYQTPRYLVIGTGKKITLECSQTMGHDKMYWYQQDPGMELHLIHYSYGVNSTEKGDLSSESTVSRIRTEHFPLTLESARPSHTSQYLCASGPGTGPNEQFFGPGTRLTVL.

CDR3 in amino acids: CASSYSSGRANEQFF. The CDR3 DNA sequence: TGTGCCAGCAGTTACTCTAGCGGGAGGGCCAATGAGCAGTTCTTC. V is TRBV6-5 and J is TRBJ2-1; 11 bases fit TRBD2. CDR1 and CDR2 from the germline V gene are MNHEY and SVGAGI. The J segment lost 6 bases and the V segment lost 0 bases, leaving 1 base of the junction unmatched. This CDR3 contains 15 residues.

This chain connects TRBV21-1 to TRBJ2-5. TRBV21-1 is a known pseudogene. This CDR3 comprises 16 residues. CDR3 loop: CASNPVFGSLKETQYF. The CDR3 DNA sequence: TGTGCCAGCAACCCGGTATTCGGCTCATTAAAAGAGACCCAGTACTTC.

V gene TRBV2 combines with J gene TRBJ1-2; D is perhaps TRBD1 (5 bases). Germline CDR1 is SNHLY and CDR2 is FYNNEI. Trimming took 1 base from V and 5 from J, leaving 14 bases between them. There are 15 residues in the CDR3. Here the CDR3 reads CASSEVRQMGYGYTF. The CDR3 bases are TGTGCCAGCAGTGAAGTTCGACAGATGGGTTATGGCTACACCTTC.

The CDR3 DNA reads TGTGCCAGCAGTCTGGACAGGGGGACGGGGCGTAATGAAAAACTGTTTTTT. It encodes CASSLDRGTGRNEKLFF. The chain couples TRBV5-5 to TRBJ1-4; TRBD1 matches at 10 bases. V lost 5 bases to trimming and J lost 4 bases; unmatched junction nucleotides: 11. Germline CDR1 SGHKS, CDR2 YYEKEE (reference sequence). The length of the CDR3 is 17 residues.

The CDR3, as DNA: TGTGCCAGCAGTCCCCGGACTCAATACACCGGGGAGCTGTTTTTT. This codes for CASSPRTQYTGELFF. The chain employs TRBV6-1 and TRBJ2-2; a possible D gene is TRBD2 (5 bases). The CDR3 length is 15 residues. The germline V gene encodes CDR1 MNHNS and CDR2 SASEGT. Trimming took off 5 bases at V and 3 bases at J, with 13 bases between the two ends.